This TCR beta chain was captured in a study of neurological immune-mediated disorders. Overall study results and limits: There were no CDR3 amino acid sequences shared by expanded clones across subjects, a result suggesting private repertoires in all groups.

This clonotype has a count of ten or more. Its antigen is not known. TCRdb reanalysed the 5' RACE reads using MiXCR and keeps one entry per CDR3 protein. The table records 65,000 to 90,000 distinct CDR3 sequences, 3.2% of them present only once. This CDR3 has 15 amino acids. Deletions cut 8 bases from V and 0 bases from J, with 16 bases between. Germline V gene data show CDR1 as DFQATT and CDR2 as SNEGSKA (reference sequence). This TCR was recovered from a woman between 50 and 59 years old with multiple sclerosis. The specimen sequenced was PBMCs. The J gene is TRBJ2-2, the V gene TRBV20-1; the D gene is possibly TRBD1 (6 bases). CDR3 DNA sequence: TGCAGTATCGCACAGGGCCATACGAACACCGGGGAGCTGTTTTTT. It specifies CSIAQGHTNTGELFF.